These 30 T cell receptor beta chains were sequenced from one sample in a study of CD8 T cells in Susac syndrome. RNA, at roughly 0.45 to 1 ug, was reverse transcribed with random hexamers. TCRdb recomputed calls from the immunoSEQ multiplex PCR reads with MiXCR, one row per CDR3 protein. This table holds roughly 190,000 distinct CDR3 sequences, roughly 95% found once. Sequencing was done on a sample of CD4+ T cells from PBMCs. The receptors shown here come from a human donor with Susac syndrome.

This clonotype was detected only once. This chain uses TRBV20-1 with TRBJ2-5; weak D call: TRBD2 (5 bases). V was pared by 5 bases and J by 2 bases, with 18 bases between. CDR1 DFQATT and CDR2 SNEGSKA come from the germline V gene (reference sequence). The CDR3 contains 15 residues. DNA for the CDR3: TGCAGTGCTCCCGAGAGGACTTCAGGACAAGAGACCCAGTACTTC. Translation: CSAPERTSGQETQYF.

This chain uses TRBV7-9 with TRBJ1-6, with D maybe TRBD1 (5 bases). The CDR3 runs to 13 residues. V gave up 1 base and J gave up 10 bases, with 8 bases separating them. Germline V lookup: CDR1 SEHNR, CDR2 FQNEAQ (reference sequence). CDR3 in amino acids: CASSLEGPSPLHF. DNA for the CDR3: TGTGCCAGCAGCTTAGAGGGGCCGTCACCCCTCCACTTT.

This clonotype was counted a few times. The rearrangement links TRBV27 to TRBJ1-5; 10 nucleotides align to TRBD1. Germline-derived CDR1 and CDR2 are MNHEY and SMNVEV (reference sequence). The CDR3 spans 15 residues. The trim removed 6 bases at V and 1 base at J, leaving 3 bases unmatched. The CDR3 DNA reads TGTGCCAGCAGGCGGGGACAGGGGAGCAATCAGCCCCAGCATTTT. Its translation: CASRRGQGSNQPQHF.

This sequence joins TRBV19 and TRBJ2-7; no definite D call. CDR3 length equals 12 residues. V shed 6 bases and J shed 7 bases, with 13 bases lying between them. Germline lookup yields CDR1 LNHDA and CDR2 SQIVND (reference sequence). This CDR3 reads CASSQLSGEQYF. In DNA form, the CDR3 reads TGTGCCAGTAGCCAGTTAAGTGGGGAGCAGTACTTC.

V gene TRBV20-1 combines with J gene TRBJ2-3; 9 bases are a match to TRBD2. Germline CDR1 reads DFQATT; CDR2 reads SNEGSKA (reference sequence). CDR3 length equals 16 residues. V shed 1 base, J shed 5 bases, and the junction held 10 bases outside the gene matches. As DNA, the CDR3 is TGCAGTGCTAGAGTACTAGCGGGTCTTAGGGGAGATACGCAGTATTTT. It encodes CSARVLAGLRGDTQYF.

The chain recombines TRBV2 with TRBJ2-1, with D unclear. The germline V and J ends were trimmed by 1 base and 0 bases, with 7 bases remaining between them. This CDR3 is 15 amino acids long. From germline, CDR1 is SNHLY and CDR2 FYNNEI. The CDR3 DNA is TGTGCCAGCAGTGAAGGGCAGAGCTCCTACAATGAGCAGTTCTTC. Its translation is CASSEGQSSYNEQFF.

The chain is built from TRBV25-1 and TRBJ2-1; TRBD2 agrees at 9 bases. The J segment lost 8 bases and the V segment lost 0 bases, leaving 8 bases of the junction unmatched. Germline V CDR1 and CDR2: MGHDK, SYGVNS. The CDR3 length is 16 residues. CDR3 DNA: TGTGCCAGCAGTGAATACGGCGGGGGGGCGGTCTATGAGCAGTTCTTC. As protein: CASSEYGGGAVYEQFF.

This clonotype is a singleton in its sample. V and J are TRBV20-1 and TRBJ1-2, with 8 bases identical to TRBD1. Germline CDR1 DFQATT, CDR2 SNEGSKA (reference sequence). Trimming cost V 3 bases and J 6 bases; bases outside gene matches: 12. This CDR3 comprises 15 residues. Here the CDR3 DNA reads TGCAGTGCTAGCGTAGAACCGGGACAGGAAAATGGCTACACCTTC. Translating gives CSASVEPGQENGYTF.

The rearrangement uses TRBV20-1 and TRBJ2-5, with D possibly called TRBD1 or TRBD2 (5 bases each). CDR1 is DFQATT and CDR2 is SNEGSKA in the germline V gene (reference sequence). The CDR3 loop spans 12 amino acids. Trimming took off 7 bases at V and 3 bases at J, with 12 bases between the two ends. CDR3 sequence reads: CSVWGRKETQYF. The CDR3 DNA is TGCAGTGTCTGGGGGAGAAAAGAGACCCAGTACTTC.

This clonotype was observed once. J is TRBJ1-2 and V is TRBV4-1; D remains unclear. The V gene lost 1 base and the J gene lost 6 bases, with 9 bases spanning the gap. The CDR3 contains 13 residues. Germline CDR1 reads MGHRA; CDR2 reads YSYEKL. In DNA form, the CDR3 reads TGCGCCAGCAGCCAAGGTGTAGGGAATGGCTACACCTTC. Amino acids: CASSQGVGNGYTF.

The chain employs TRBV12-3 or TRBV12-4 and TRBJ2-1; 13 positions agree with TRBD2. This CDR3 spans 19 amino acids. V lost 3 bases and J lost 0; bases outside the gene matches: 8. The CDR3 coding sequence is TGTGCCAGCAGTTTTTTCAGGACTAGCGGGGGAAGCTCCTACAATGAGCAGTTCTTC. This translates into CASSFFRTSGGSSYNEQFF.

The rearrangement joins TRBV12-5 to TRBJ2-2; D is undetermined. Germline values: CDR1 LGHNT, CDR2 FRNRAP. The ends were cut back, 1 base at V and 5 bases at J, with 8 bases in the middle. The CDR3 spans 14 residues. The CDR3 DNA follows: TGTGCTAGTGGTTTGGCCCGGAGTACCGGGGAGCTGTTTTTT. It encodes CASGLARSTGELFF. The full variable domain, completed using reference TRBV12-5 and TRBJ2-2, is DARVTQTPRHKVTEMGQEVTMRCQPILGHNTVFWYRQTMMQGLELLAYFRNRAPLDDSGMPKDRFSAEMPDATLATLKIQPSEPRDSAVYFCASGLARSTGELFFGEGSRLTVL.

This sequence joins TRBV12-3 or TRBV12-4 and TRBJ2-7; D not certain. The ends were cut back, 8 bases at V and 4 bases at J, with 18 bases in the middle. The CDR3 has 14 amino acids. CDR3: CASRLSGPVYEQYF. For the CDR3, the DNA is TGTGCCAGCCGTCTGTCCGGGCCGGTATACGAGCAGTACTTC.

This sequence joins TRBV7-3 and TRBJ1-1; D is unclear. The ends were cut back, 3 bases at V and 1 base at J, with 12 bases in the middle. CDR3 size: 15 residues. In germline, CDR1 is SGHTA, CDR2 FQGTGA. CDR3 residues: CASSLQHGWNTEAFF. CDR3 in DNA: TGTGCCAGCAGCTTGCAACACGGGTGGAACACTGAAGCTTTCTTT.

The DNA of the CDR3 is TGTGCCAGCAACAGGGTCGATTCACCCCTCCACTTT. Protein product: CASNRVDSPLHF. This chain links TRBV3-1 with TRBJ1-6; D is possibly TRBD1 (6 bases). The CDR3 is 12 amino acids. The germline CDR1 and CDR2 sequences are LGHDT and YNNKEL (reference sequence). V lost 7 bases, J lost 8 bases, and 9 bases lay in between. Looking up the rest from reference TRBV3-1 and TRBJ1-6 gives the full variable domain: DTAVSQTPKYLVTQMGNDKSIKCEQNLGHDTMYWYKQDSKKFLKIMFSYNNKELIINETVPNRFSPKSPDKAHLNLHINSLELGDSAVYFCASNRVDSPLHFGNGTRLTVT.

The chain is built from TRBV9 and TRBJ2-1; 10 bases align to TRBD2. V lost 0 bases to trimming and J lost 9 bases; unmatched junction nucleotides: 9. Germline V gives CDR1 SGDLS, CDR2 YYNGEE. The CDR3 is 16 residues long. Here the CDR3 reads CASSVESQRGGGEQFF. The DNA for the CDR3 is TGTGCCAGCAGCGTAGAGTCCCAGCGGGGGGGCGGTGAGCAGTTCTTC.

The chain is built from TRBV5-1 and TRBJ2-7, with D uncertain. Germline V lookup: CDR1 SGHRS, CDR2 YFSETQ. V was trimmed by 0 bases and J by 4 bases, leaving 8 bases between them. This CDR3 is 13 amino acids long. In DNA form, the CDR3 reads TGCGCCAGCAGCTTGGATGGGCAATACGAGCAGTACTTC. Its translation is CASSLDGQYEQYF.

The chain carries TRBV12-3 or TRBV12-4 and TRBJ2-4, with D possibly TRBD1 on 5 matching bases. The CDR3 consists of 13 residues. Trimming left V 6 bases short and J 6 bases short, with 12 bases between. CDR3 DNA sequence: TGTGCCAGCAGCTCGGACATTCTAAACATTCAGTACTTC. This translates into CASSSDILNIQYF.

The rearrangement joins TRBV18 to TRBJ2-5, with 9 nucleotides matching TRBD2. Losses at the gene ends were 5 bases for V and 3 bases for J; bases not matched to a gene: 4. This CDR3 is 14 amino acids long. The germline V gene has CDR1 KGHSH and CDR2 LQKENI. CDR3 sequence: CASSSSGVEETQYF. CDR3 bases: TGTGCCAGCTCATCTAGCGGGGTGGAAGAGACCCAGTACTTC.

V gene TRBV20-1 combines with J gene TRBJ2-7, with 7 positions matching TRBD1. The CDR3 loop spans 11 amino acids. Trimming took 5 bases from V and 4 from J; bases not matched to a gene: 2. Germline V gene data show CDR1 as DFQATT and CDR2 as SNEGSKA (reference sequence). The CDR3 DNA is TGCAGTGCTTTACAGGGGTACGAGCAGTACTTC. It codes for CSALQGYEQYF.

V is TRBV12-3 or TRBV12-4 and J is TRBJ1-1; D unclear. V gave up 7 bases and J gave up 7 bases, with 13 bases separating them. The CDR3 totals 12 residues. The CDR3 loop reads CASKRGLGEAFF. Written as DNA, the CDR3 is TGTGCCAGCAAGCGTGGGTTAGGTGAAGCTTTCTTT.

The rearrangement uses TRBV29-1 and TRBJ2-5; D call uncertain. This CDR3 has 13 residues. Germline-derived CDR1 and CDR2 are SQVTM and ANQGSEA. V was clipped by 7 bases and J by 0 bases, with 12 bases between them. CDR3 bases: TGCAGCGCCTTGAGAACAGACCAAGAGACCCAGTACTTC. This gives the protein CSALRTDQETQYF. Combining the CDR3 with reference TRBV29-1 and TRBJ2-5 gives the whole variable domain SAVISQKPSRDICQRGTSLTIQCQVDSQVTMMFWYRQQPGQSLTLIATANQGSEATYESGFVIDKFPISRPNLTFSTLTVSNMSPEDSSIYLCSALRTDQETQYFGPGTRLLVL.

This chain uses TRBV4-3 with TRBJ2-2, with 9 bases identical to TRBD2. Looked up from germline, CDR1 is LGHNA and CDR2 is YSLEER. The trim removed 3 bases at V and 3 bases at J, leaving 5 bases unmatched. The CDR3 spans 16 residues. CDR3 nucleotides: TGCGCCAGCAGCCAGATAGCGGGGGCCTACACCGGGGAGCTGTTTTTT. Translation gives CASSQIAGAYTGELFF.

The sample holds one count of this clonotype. The chain links TRBV19 to TRBJ1-1; D is undetermined. This CDR3 region has 15 residues. V lost 5 bases and J 0 bases, leaving 13 bases between the germline ends. Germline V gives CDR1 LNHDA, CDR2 SQIVND (reference sequence). CDR3 in amino acids: CASSLRSTMNTEAFF. The CDR3, as DNA: TGTGCCAGTAGTCTCCGCTCAACTATGAACACTGAAGCTTTCTTT.

V usage is TRBV20-1 and J usage is TRBJ2-3; D possibly uses TRBD1 or TRBD2 (5 bases each). V lost 0 bases, J lost 6 bases, and 16 bases lay in between. This CDR3 is built from 15 residues. Germline CDR1 DFQATT, CDR2 SNEGSKA (reference sequence). The CDR3 here is CSAREGTAKSDTQYF. CDR3 coding DNA: TGCAGTGCTAGAGAAGGGACGGCAAAGTCGGATACGCAGTATTTT.

The rearrangement joins TRBV5-1 to TRBJ1-1, with D uncertain. The V gene lost 0 bases and the J gene lost 0 bases, with 6 bases spanning the gap. Germline V lookup: CDR1 SGHRS, CDR2 YFSETQ. CDR3 length: 14 residues. CDR3 sequence: CASSLGTMNTEAFF. Here the CDR3 DNA reads TGCGCCAGCAGCTTGGGCACAATGAACACTGAAGCTTTCTTT.

This chain uses TRBV4-3 with TRBJ1-1; the D is unclear. V shed 0 bases and J shed 5 bases, with 7 bases lying between them. Per the germline V gene, CDR1 is LGHNA and CDR2 is YSLEER. CDR3 length: 13 residues. In DNA, the CDR3 is TGCGCCAGCAGCCAAGATTGGGCAACTGAAGCTTTCTTT. Protein: CASSQDWATEAFF.

The chain employs TRBV18 and TRBJ1-2, with 8 bases that match TRBD1. Germline assignment: CDR1 KGHSH and CDR2 LQKENI. J was trimmed by 3 bases and V by 4 bases; bases with no gene match: 10. This CDR3 has 16 amino acids. The CDR3, as DNA: TGTGCCAGCTCACTGGGACAGGCGATTTTGGACTATGGCTACACCTTC. This sequence encodes CASSLGQAILDYGYTF.

The chain combines TRBV9 with TRBJ2-5; no reliable D call. Germline V lookup: CDR1 SGDLS, CDR2 YYNGEE. This CDR3 has 13 amino acids. Trimming cost V 1 base and J 2 bases, with 6 bases left between them. CDR3 sequence: CASSVSLQETQYF. CDR3 coding DNA: TGTGCCAGCAGCGTATCCCTACAAGAGACCCAGTACTTC.

V and J are TRBV5-4 and TRBJ2-2; D gene unclear. The CDR3 runs to 14 residues. Trimming removed 4 bases from V and 5 bases from J, with 12 bases in between. Germline V gene lookup returns CDR1 SGHNT and CDR2 YYREEE (reference sequence). CDR3 amino acids: CASSLLPQTGELFF. The CDR3 DNA is TGTGCCAGCAGCCTCCTACCCCAGACCGGGGAGCTGTTTTTT.